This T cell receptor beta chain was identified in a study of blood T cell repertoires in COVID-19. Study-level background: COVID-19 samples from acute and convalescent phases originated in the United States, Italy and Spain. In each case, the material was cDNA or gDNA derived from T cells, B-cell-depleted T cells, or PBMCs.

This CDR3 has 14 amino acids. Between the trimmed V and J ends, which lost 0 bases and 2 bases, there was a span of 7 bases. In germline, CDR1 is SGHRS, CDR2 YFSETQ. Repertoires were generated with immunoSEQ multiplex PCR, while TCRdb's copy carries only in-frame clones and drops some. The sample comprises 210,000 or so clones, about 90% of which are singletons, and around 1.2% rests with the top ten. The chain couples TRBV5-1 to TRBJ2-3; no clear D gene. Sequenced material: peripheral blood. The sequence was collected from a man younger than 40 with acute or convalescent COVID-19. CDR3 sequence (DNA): TGCGCCAGCAGCTTGGGGGCCATCACAGATACGCAGTATTTT. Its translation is CASSLGAITDTQYF.